A selection of T cell receptor beta chains follows, all from one sample in a study of PD-1 blockade in classical Hodgkin lymphoma. The protocol was immunoSEQ multiplex PCR, while the TCRdb copy is restricted to in-frame clones and leaves out a portion. Found here are 20,000 to 25,000 clones, 85% to 95% of them singletons; the top ten hold roughly 0.38%. What was sequenced was CD4+ T cells from blood. Source of these receptors: a human donor with classical Hodgkin lymphoma. Each CDR3 is given with its conserved first and last residue. The D gene is left open where the match is weak. Clone size is not always given. Where it is, it says once, few, many or a class for expanded clones.

J gene,V gene,clone size,D gene,CDR3 DNA,CDR3 protein
TRBJ2-5,TRBV5-1,NA,NA,TGCGCCAGCAGCCCAGGGGCGGCCGGCCAAGAGACCCAGTACTTC,CASSPGAAGQETQYF
TRBJ1-5,TRBV6-1,NA,NA,TGTGCCAGCAACCTTAGCAATCAGCCCCAGCATTTT,CASNLSNQPQHF
TRBJ2-1,TRBV7-3,NA,NA,TGTGCCAGCAGCTTAAGACCCTACAATGAGCAGTTCTTC,CASSLRPYNEQFF
TRBJ2-1,TRBV5-1,NA,TRBD2,TGCGCCAGCAGCCCACTTAGCGGGGGTTACAATGAGCAGTTCTTC,CASSPLSGGYNEQFF
TRBJ2-1,TRBV11-2,NA,NA,TGTGCCAGCAGCCCGGTGGCCTCACCCTACAATGAGCAGTTCTTC,CASSPVASPYNEQFF
TRBJ2-1,TRBV5-1,NA,TRBD2,TGCGCCAGCAGCTGGACCAGCGGGAGTGTAAATGAGCAGTTCTTC,CASSWTSGSVNEQFF
TRBJ2-7,TRBV4-1,NA,TRBD1,TGCGCCAGCAGCCAAGATCAGGGGGAGAAAGCCTCGCAGTACTTC,CASSQDQGEKASQYF
TRBJ1-2,TRBV4-1,NA,NA,TGCGCCAGCAGCCAAGCCAGGACCTCAGGAAGGGGCTACACCTTC,CASSQARTSGRGYTF
TRBJ1-1,TRBV4-2,NA,NA,TGTGCCAGCAGCCGCTTATTGTCAGTGAACACTGAAGCTTTCTTT,CASSRLLSVNTEAFF
TRBJ2-3,TRBV6-1,NA,NA,TGTGCCAGCAGTGACAGGGCAGTTACAGATACGCAGTATTTT,CASSDRAVTDTQYF
TRBJ2-2,TRBV5-1,NA,NA,TGCGCCAGCAGCCCGGGGGCAGGGATGGTCGGGGAGCTGTTTTTT,CASSPGAGMVGELFF
TRBJ1-5,TRBV4-2,NA,NA,TGTGCCAGCAGCCAAGATCGGGAAGCCTATAGCAATCAGCCCCAGCATTTT,CASSQDREAYSNQPQHF
TRBJ1-4,TRBV15,NA,NA,TGTGCCACCAGCAGAGTTAAGGGAAGGATTGCAACTAATGAAAAACTGTTTTTT,CATSRVKGRIATNEKLFF
TRBJ2-1,TRBV28,NA,TRBD1,TGTGCCAGCAGTTTATGGGGACAGGACTCCTACAATGAGCAGTTCTTC,CASSLWGQDSYNEQFF
TRBJ2-3,TRBV7-3,NA,NA,TGTGCCAGCAGTACCGCCCATCAGGATACGCAGTATTTT,CASSTAHQDTQYF
TRBJ2-2,TRBV29-1,once,NA,TGCAGCGTTGGATTCTCAGGGTTCGGGGAGCTGTTTTTT,CSVGFSGFGELFF
TRBJ2-4,TRBV27,NA,NA,TGTGCCAGCAGGGCAGCTCTGGGGGTAGCCAAAAACATTCAGTACTTC,CASRAALGVAKNIQYF
TRBJ1-5,TRBV12-5,NA,NA,TGTGCTAGTGGTTTGTTAGACAGGAGTTTTAATCAGCCCCAGCATTTT,CASGLLDRSFNQPQHF
TRBJ2-2,TRBV28,NA,TRBD1,TGTGCCAGCAGTTTTTTGTTTGTCCTCAATCGGACAGGGCTGAACACCGGGGAGCTGTTTTTT,CASSFLFVLNRTGLNTGELFF
TRBJ2-7,TRBV7-9,NA,NA,TGTGCCAGCAGCTTGCAGGGTGAGCTCTACGAGCAGTACTTC,CASSLQGELYEQYF
TRBJ2-6,TRBV7-2,NA,NA,TGTGCCAGCAGCCCCTGGACAAGCCCTGGGGCCAACGTCCTGACTTTC,CASSPWTSPGANVLTF
TRBJ1-1,TRBV7-2,few,NA,TGTGCCAGCAGCCCCAGCTTGGGGCGCACTGAAGCTTTCTTT,CASSPSLGRTEAFF
TRBJ1-1,TRBV6-1,NA,TRBD1,TGTGCCAGCAGTGAAGCGTGGAGGGGGCTTGGGATGAACACTGAAGCTTTCTTT,CASSEAWRGLGMNTEAFF
TRBJ1-1,TRBV7-8,NA,NA,TGTGCCAGCAGTTTAAAGGGAGACATAGGAGCTTTCTTT,CASSLKGDIGAFF
TRBJ2-3,TRBV5-1,once,NA,TGCGCCAGCAGCTTGGGCAACGGCGGGAGCACAGATACGCAGTATTTT,CASSLGNGGSTDTQYF
TRBJ1-5,TRBV4-1,NA,TRBD1,TGCGCCAGCAGCCAAGGACTTCACAGGGGGTCAATACGAGTAGGCAATCAGCCCCAGCATTTT,CASSQGLHRGSIRVGNQPQHF